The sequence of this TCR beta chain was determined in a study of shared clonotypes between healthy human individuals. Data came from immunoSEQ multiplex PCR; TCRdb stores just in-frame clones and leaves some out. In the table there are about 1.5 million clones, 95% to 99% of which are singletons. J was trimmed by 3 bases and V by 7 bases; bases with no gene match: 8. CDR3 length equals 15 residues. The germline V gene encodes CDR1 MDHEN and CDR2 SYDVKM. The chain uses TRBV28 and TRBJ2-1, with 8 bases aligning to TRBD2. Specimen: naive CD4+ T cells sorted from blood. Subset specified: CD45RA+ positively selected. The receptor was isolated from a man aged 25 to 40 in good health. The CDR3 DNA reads TGTGCCAGCATCCCCCCGAGCGGGGGCTACAATGAGCAGTTCTTC. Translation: CASIPPSGGYNEQFF. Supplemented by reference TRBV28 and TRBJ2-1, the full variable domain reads DVKVTQSSRYLVKRTGEKVFLECVQDMDHENMFWYRQDPGLGLRLIYFSYDVKMKEKGDIPEGYSVSREKKERFSLILESASTNQTSMYLCASIPPSGGYNEQFFGPGTRLTVL.